One and the same sample provided the 27 T cell receptor beta chains below, sequenced in a study of shared clonotypes between healthy human individuals. CD8 cells regarded as naive lacked CD45RO, were positively chosen for CCR7, and omitted terminally differentiated effector memory CD45RA+ cells. The assay was immunoSEQ multiplex PCR, and TCRdb's table has in-frame clones only and misses some. The sample lists just over 2,000,000 clones; approximately 94% were seen once. Material: naive CD8+ T cells sorted from blood. The receptors were sampled from a young man in good health.

Details on this clone: Distinct nucleotide sequences in the sample also encode this CDR3. In nucleotides, the CDR3 is TGTGCCAGCAGCCCAGGACTAGCGGAATACGAGCAGTACTTC. Protein product: CASSPGLAEYEQYF. The rearrangement joins TRBV5-4 to TRBJ2-7; 10 bases match TRBD2. CDR3 length: 14 residues. The J segment lost 4 bases and the V segment lost 4 bases, leaving 5 bases of the junction unmatched. The germline CDR1 and CDR2 sequences are SGHNT and YYREEE (reference sequence).

V usage is TRBV29-1 and J usage is TRBJ1-1; D not certain. In germline, CDR1 is SQVTM, CDR2 ANQGSEA. The CDR3 loop spans 12 amino acids. V was pared by 7 bases and J by 1 base, with 10 bases between. The CDR3 DNA is TGCAGCGGGGTCCTCCAGAACACTGAAGCTTTCTTT. Protein sequence: CSGVLQNTEAFF.

This sequence joins TRBV6-1 and TRBJ1-1, with D perhaps TRBD1 (6 bases). V was cut by 5 bases and J by 1 base, with 14 bases left in between. Germline loops: CDR1 MNHNS, CDR2 SASEGT. This CDR3 has 15 residues. The CDR3 bases are TGTGCCAGCAGTCATCGACAGGATGCGAACACTGAAGCTTTCTTT. It yields the protein CASSHRQDANTEAFF.

This clone has a single count. The chain joins TRBV6-5 to TRBJ2-7; 7 bases agree with TRBD1. V was pared by 2 bases and J by 2 bases, with 3 bases of the junction left unmatched. CDR1 and CDR2 (germline): MNHEY, SVGAGI. The CDR3 contains 14 residues. CDR3 amino acids: CASSYGTAAYEQYF. The CDR3 DNA follows: TGTGCCAGCAGTTACGGGACAGCGGCCTACGAGCAGTACTTC.

This rearrangement joins TRBV10-3 to TRBJ2-7; weak D call: TRBD1 (6 bases). The CDR3 extends over 11 amino acids. The V end was cut by 10 bases, the J end by 2 bases, with 9 bases between. The germline V gene has CDR1 ENHRY and CDR2 SYGVKD. DNA of the CDR3: TGTGCCACATGGGACACCTACGAGCAGTACTTC. Translation gives CATWDTYEQYF.

The V call is TRBV7-9, the J call TRBJ1-1, with 8 nucleotides matching TRBD1. The germline V gene encodes CDR1 SEHNR and CDR2 FQNEAQ (reference sequence). The CDR3 spans 15 residues. V dropped 5 bases and J dropped 1; count of bases not matched to a gene: 6. The CDR3 DNA is TGTGCCAGCAGCCCAGGACAGGGATGGAACACTGAAGCTTTCTTT. Amino acid sequence: CASSPGQGWNTEAFF. Variable domain in full (rest from reference TRBV7-9 and TRBJ1-1): DTGVSQNPRHKITKRGQNVTFRCDPISEHNRLYWYRQTLGQGPEFLTYFQNEAQLEKSRLLSDRFSAERPKGSFSTLEIQRTEQGDSAMYLCASSPGQGWNTEAFFGQGTRLTVV.

The V call is TRBV7-6, the J call TRBJ2-1; no clear D gene. CDR1 is SGHVS, CDR2 FNYEAQ, per germline. V lost 1 base and J 10 bases, leaving 14 bases between the germline ends. The CDR3 runs 14 residues. For the CDR3, the DNA is TGTGCCAGCAGCTTAGTCCCTAGTTCGGGCGAGCAGTTCTTC. Its translation: CASSLVPSSGEQFF.

The rearrangement uses TRBV28 and TRBJ1-1; D possibly corresponds to TRBD1 (6 bases). V dropped 5 bases and J dropped 9 bases, with 10 bases sitting between them. The CDR3 covers 11 residues. Germline CDR1 reads MDHEN; CDR2 reads SYDVKM. The DNA for the CDR3 is TGTGCCAGCAGTCTAGGGGGGAAAGCTTTCTTT. It specifies CASSLGGKAFF.

CDR3 sequence: CASSDAGSAAGELFF. The CDR3 nucleotides are TGCGCCAGCAGTGACGCCGGCTCGGCCGCCGGGGAGCTGTTTTTT. J is TRBJ2-2 and V is TRBV10-1, with unresolved D. CDR3 size: 15 residues. V dropped 3 bases and J dropped 6 bases, with 14 bases sitting between them. Germline assignment: CDR1 WNHNN and CDR2 SYGVQD (reference sequence).

The chain links TRBV9 to TRBJ2-7, with TRBD1 matching 7 bases. CDR1 is SGDLS and CDR2 is YYNGEE in the germline V gene. CDR3 length equals 15 residues. The trim removed 4 bases at V and 0 bases at J, leaving 7 bases unmatched. CDR3 region: CASSKGQSSSYEQYF. CDR3 bases: TGTGCCAGCAGCAAGGGACAGTCCTCCTCCTACGAGCAGTACTTC.

The rearrangement uses TRBV19 and TRBJ1-4, with 7 bases that match TRBD1. V shed 10 bases, J shed 11 bases, and the junction held 4 bases outside the gene matches. The CDR3 has 10 amino acids. The V gene's germline CDR1 is LNHDA and CDR2 SQIVND (reference sequence). The CDR3, as DNA: TGTGCCAACTTGACAGGGAAACTGTTTTTT. Translation gives CANLTGKLFF.

The rearrangement joins TRBV9 to TRBJ2-1; 8 positions agree with TRBD2. This CDR3 region has 18 residues. The germline V gene encodes CDR1 SGDLS and CDR2 YYNGEE. Losses at the gene ends were 4 bases for V and 0 bases for J; bases not matched to a gene: 12. Written as DNA, the CDR3 is TGTGCCAGCAGCATTGGAACTAGCGGATTAAGCTCCTACAATGAGCAGTTCTTC. Translation gives CASSIGTSGLSSYNEQFF.

The rearrangement links TRBV9 to TRBJ1-4; D not resolved. V lost 0 bases and J 7 bases, leaving 13 bases between the germline ends. Looked up from germline, CDR1 is SGDLS and CDR2 is YYNGEE. The CDR3 has 15 residues. This CDR3 reads CASSVEGNPGEKLFF. Written as DNA, the CDR3 is TGTGCCAGCAGCGTAGAAGGGAATCCGGGTGAAAAACTGTTTTTT.

A note on this clone: This specimen includes other DNA sequences encoding the same CDR3. This chain connects TRBV4-1 to TRBJ2-7; either TRBD1 or TRBD2 may fit D (5 bases each). Trimming took off 4 bases at V and 3 bases at J, with 13 bases between the two ends. This CDR3 is built from 14 residues. The germline gives CDR1 MGHRA, CDR2 YSYEKL. DNA for the CDR3: TGCGCCAGCAGCCCGCCCGGGACCAGCTACGAGCAGTACTTC. This sequence encodes CASSPPGTSYEQYF.

This rearrangement joins TRBV7-9 to TRBJ2-3; 12 bases match TRBD2. Trimming took 3 bases from V and 2 from J; bases not matched to a gene: 6. The CDR3 is 17 amino acids. Germline CDR1 and CDR2: SEHNR and FQNEAQ (reference sequence). The DNA for the CDR3 is TGTGCCAGCAGCTTTCTAGCGGGAGGGCCAGTCACAGATACGCAGTATTTT. The encoded protein is CASSFLAGGPVTDTQYF.

The J gene is TRBJ2-7, the V gene TRBV6-5, with D perhaps TRBD1 or TRBD2 (6 bases each). The CDR3 has 14 amino acids. V was trimmed by 2 bases and J by 7 bases, leaving 15 bases between them. Germline V CDR1 and CDR2: MNHEY, SVGAGI. In nucleotides, the CDR3 is TGTGCCAGCAGTTACCCGACAGGAGGGTGGGAGCAGTACTTC. Its protein is CASSYPTGGWEQYF.

Concerning this clone itself: Germline and junction disagree at one end, which may indicate a read error. Other DNA sequences within the sample encode an identical CDR3. This chain connects TRBV7-9 to TRBJ1-6, with D possibly TRBD1 on 6 matching bases. The germline V gene encodes CDR1 SEHNR and CDR2 FQNEAQ (reference sequence). This CDR3 contains 13 residues. CDR3 bases: TGCGCCAGCAGCCCCTGGACAGATTCACCCCTCCACTTT. Residues: CASSPWTDSPLHF.

The rearrangement joins TRBV6-6 to TRBJ1-3; TRBD1 matches 7 bases. CDR3 length: 15 amino acids. J gave up 2 bases and V 3 bases, and 4 bases lay outside the gene matches. Germline assignment: CDR1 MNHNY and CDR2 SVGAGI (reference sequence). CDR3 in amino acids: CASSYLTGTGNTIYF. In DNA form, the CDR3 reads TGTGCCAGCAGTTATCTGACAGGGACTGGAAACACCATATATTTT.

The CDR3 sequence: CASSSQDREGRRAEAFF. Here the CDR3 DNA reads TGTGCCAGCAGCTCCCAAGACAGGGAGGGGCGGAGAGCTGAAGCTTTCTTT. This chain joins TRBV7-9 and TRBJ1-1, with 7 bases fitting TRBD1. The J segment lost 6 bases and the V segment lost 4 bases, leaving 17 bases of the junction unmatched. The CDR3 contains 17 residues. CDR1 SEHNR and CDR2 FQNEAQ come from the germline V gene (reference sequence).

The rearrangement joins TRBV6-5 to TRBJ2-7; D gene unclear. Germline values: CDR1 MNHEY, CDR2 SVGAGI. The CDR3 covers 14 residues. V shed 6 bases and J shed 0 bases, with 12 bases lying between them. The CDR3 DNA follows: TGTGCCAGCAGACACTCGGATGGCTCCTACGAGCAGTACTTC. It translates to CASRHSDGSYEQYF.

The chain combines TRBV6-1 with TRBJ2-7, with D perhaps TRBD1 (6 bases). Trimming took off 1 base at V and 3 bases at J, with 16 bases between the two ends. The CDR3 is 16 residues long. CDR1 MNHNS and CDR2 SASEGT come from the germline V gene. The CDR3 sequence: CASSEETRGGFYEQYF. The CDR3 bases are TGTGCCAGCAGTGAAGAAACCAGGGGTGGGTTCTACGAGCAGTACTTC.

The sample holds a few counts of this clone. The identical CDR3 is also encoded by other nucleotide sequences in the sample. V and J are TRBV30 and TRBJ2-5; D possibly corresponds to TRBD2 (5 bases). This CDR3 has 13 residues. Trimming left V 2 bases short and J 0 bases short, with 7 bases between. Germline CDR1 GTSNPN, CDR2 SVGIG (reference sequence). CDR3 amino acids: CAWSRGYQETQYF. The CDR3 DNA reads as TGTGCCTGGAGTAGAGGGTACCAAGAGACCCAGTACTTC.

A note on this clone: The same CDR3 can be traced to other DNA sequences in this sample. The chain joins TRBV6-6 to TRBJ2-7; tentatively, D is TRBD1 or TRBD2 (5 bases each). Per germline, CDR1 MNHNY and CDR2 SVGAGI (reference sequence). There are 13 residues in the CDR3. The germline V and J ends were trimmed by 0 bases and 5 bases, with 8 bases remaining between them. CDR3 sequence (DNA): TGTGCCAGCAGTTACTCTAGAGGGGACGAGCAGTACTTC. Protein sequence: CASSYSRGDEQYF.

About this clone: The sample has other DNA sequences that encode this CDR3 too. The chain couples TRBV9 to TRBJ2-1; D is perhaps TRBD1 (6 bases). Deletions cut 2 bases from V and 1 base from J, with 7 bases between. This CDR3 comprises 14 residues. CDR1 SGDLS and CDR2 YYNGEE come from the germline V gene. CDR3 sequence (DNA): TGTGCCAGCAGCGTCGGACAGTCCTACAATGAGCAGTTCTTC. Encoded protein: CASSVGQSYNEQFF.

The chain uses TRBV5-6 and TRBJ2-5; tentative D call: TRBD1 (6 bases). The J call is doubtful: the DNA matches TRBJ2-7 better. The CDR3 has 14 residues. In germline, CDR1 is SGHDT, CDR2 YYEEEE. The CDR3: CASSSLGHPYEQYF. CDR3 bases: TGTGCCAGCAGCTCTCTGGGACACCCCTACGAGCAGTACTTC.

V gene TRBV19 combines with J gene TRBJ1-6, with TRBD1 as a possible D gene (5 bases). The germline CDR1 and CDR2 sequences are LNHDA and SQIVND (reference sequence). V was pared by 3 bases and J by 3 bases, with 12 bases between. This CDR3 is 16 amino acids long. The CDR3 DNA sequence: TGTGCCAGTAGTATCGGGGGACCCTTCTATAATTCACCCCTCCACTTT. Translated: CASSIGGPFYNSPLHF.

This clone appeared once. V and J are TRBV27 and TRBJ2-5; 11 bases are shared with TRBD1. Trimming removed 5 bases from V and 5 bases from J; junction bases left unmatched: 10. The CDR3 loop spans 16 amino acids. Germline loops: CDR1 MNHEY, CDR2 SMNVEV (reference sequence). The CDR3 is CASSLILGQGVETQYF. CDR3 nucleotide sequence: TGTGCCAGCAGTCTGATTCTGGGACAGGGGGTTGAGACCCAGTACTTC.